This entry lists 8 T cell receptor beta chains sequenced from one sample in a study of T cell changes during pregnancy in multiple sclerosis. The protocol was immunoSEQ multiplex PCR, while the TCRdb copy is restricted to in-frame clones and leaves out a portion. The table lists around 100,000 clones, 80% to 95% of them singletons, with 1.5% in the top ten. The specimen was peripheral blood, collected in the third trimester of pregnancy. Source of these receptors: a female donor with multiple sclerosis, enrolled in a pregnancy study.

The chain uses TRBV5-1 and TRBJ2-7; 7 positions match TRBD1. CDR1 is SGHRS, CDR2 YFSETQ, per germline. CDR3 length: 16 amino acids. V was pared by 0 bases and J by 1 base, with 7 bases of the junction left unmatched. The CDR3 DNA reads TGCGCCAGCAGCTTGGCCCCCGGGACAGAATCCTACGAGCAGTACTTC. It translates to CASSLAPGTESYEQYF.

V and J are TRBV5-1 and TRBJ2-5, with 8 bases aligning to TRBD1. CDR1 is SGHRS, CDR2 YFSETQ, per germline. With V trimmed by 0 bases and J by 6 bases, 7 bases remained unmatched. This CDR3 contains 15 residues. The DNA for the CDR3 is TGCGCCAGCAGCTTGGGTACAGGGGGTGGACAGACCCAGTACTTC. It specifies CASSLGTGGGQTQYF.

The chain couples TRBV10-2 to TRBJ2-7; a possible D gene is TRBD2 (5 bases). V gave up 3 bases and J gave up 0 bases, with 15 bases separating them. The CDR3 contains 16 residues. Looked up from germline, CDR1 is WSHSY and CDR2 is SAAADI. In DNA, the CDR3 is TGCGCCAGCAGTGATGCACGGCGGGCAAACTCCTACGAGCAGTACTTC. Translating it yields CASSDARRANSYEQYF.

In this sample, this clone turned up once. The rearrangement uses TRBV10-1 and TRBJ1-5, with 7 bases that match TRBD1. The CDR3 sequence is 13 residues long. From germline, CDR1 is WNHNN and CDR2 SYGVQD (reference sequence). After removal of 5 bases from V and 8 bases from J, the junction contained 6 bases not matched to a gene. The CDR3 region is CASSTDRDKPQHF. CDR3 sequence (DNA): TGCGCCAGCAGTACTGACAGGGACAAGCCCCAGCATTTT.

The count of this clone is one. The chain carries TRBV7-9 and TRBJ2-1; no clear D gene. V lost 2 bases and J lost 0, with 8 bases in between. CDR3 size: 15 residues. Looked up from germline, CDR1 is SEHNR and CDR2 is FQNEAQ (reference sequence). For the CDR3, the DNA is TGTGCCAGCAGCTTATCTCTGGCCTCCTACAATGAGCAGTTCTTC. As protein: CASSLSLASYNEQFF.

J is TRBJ2-5 and V is TRBV5-4; 10 nucleotides line up with TRBD2. Germline CDR1 SGHNT, CDR2 YYREEE (reference sequence). This CDR3 is built from 16 residues. V was pared by 1 base and J by 3 bases, with 6 bases of the junction left unmatched. The CDR3 sequence is CASSLNRAGGKETQYF. DNA for the CDR3: TGTGCCAGCAGCTTGAATCGAGCGGGGGGGAAAGAGACCCAGTACTTC.

This rearrangement joins TRBV5-6 to TRBJ2-1, with TRBD2 matching 8 bases. The V gene's germline CDR1 is SGHDT and CDR2 YYEEEE. The CDR3 loop spans 15 amino acids. V shed 2 bases, J shed 8 bases, and the junction held 9 bases outside the gene matches. The CDR3 sequence is CASSFILARGDEQFF. The CDR3 DNA is TGTGCCAGCAGCTTTATTCTAGCGCGGGGGGATGAGCAGTTCTTC.

This chain uses TRBV2 with TRBJ2-7; D not resolved. The CDR3 has 13 residues. Trimming stripped 5 bases from V and 0 bases from J, with 8 bases between. CDR1 and CDR2 (germline): SNHLY, FYNNEI. The CDR3 DNA sequence: TGTGCCAGCAGTTCGACAAGCTCCTACGAGCAGTACTTC. This translates into CASSSTSSYEQYF.